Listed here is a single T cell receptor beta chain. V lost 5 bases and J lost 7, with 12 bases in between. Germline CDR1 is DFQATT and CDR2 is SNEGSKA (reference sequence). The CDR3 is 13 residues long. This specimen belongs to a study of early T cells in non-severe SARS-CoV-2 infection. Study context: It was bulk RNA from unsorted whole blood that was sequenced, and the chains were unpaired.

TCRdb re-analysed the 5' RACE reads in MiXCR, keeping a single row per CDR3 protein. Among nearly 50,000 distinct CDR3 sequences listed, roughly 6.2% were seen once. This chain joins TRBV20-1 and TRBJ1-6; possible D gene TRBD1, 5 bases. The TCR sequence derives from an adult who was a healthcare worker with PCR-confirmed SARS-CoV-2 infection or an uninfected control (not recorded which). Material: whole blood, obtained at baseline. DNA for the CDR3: TGCAGTGCTTCCGGGACTGTGAATTCACCCCTCCACTTT. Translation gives CSASGTVNSPLHF.